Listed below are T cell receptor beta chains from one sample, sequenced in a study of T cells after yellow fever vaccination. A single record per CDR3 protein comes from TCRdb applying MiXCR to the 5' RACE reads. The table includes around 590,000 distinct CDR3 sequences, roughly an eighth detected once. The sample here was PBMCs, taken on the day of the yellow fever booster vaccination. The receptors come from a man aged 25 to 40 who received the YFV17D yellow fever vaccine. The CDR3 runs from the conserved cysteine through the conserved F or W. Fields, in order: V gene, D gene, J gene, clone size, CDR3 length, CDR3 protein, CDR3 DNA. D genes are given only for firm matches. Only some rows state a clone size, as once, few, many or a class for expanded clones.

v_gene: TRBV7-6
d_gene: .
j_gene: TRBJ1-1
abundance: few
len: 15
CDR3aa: CASSLAVGGNTEAFF
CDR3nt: TGTGCCAGCAGCTTAGCGGTAGGGGGGAACACTGAAGCTTTCTTT

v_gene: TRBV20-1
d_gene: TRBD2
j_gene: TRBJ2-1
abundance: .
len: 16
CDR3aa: CSARKGGTSGRGEQFF
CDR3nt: TGCAGTGCTAGGAAAGGGGGGACTAGCGGGAGGGGTGAGCAGTTCTTC

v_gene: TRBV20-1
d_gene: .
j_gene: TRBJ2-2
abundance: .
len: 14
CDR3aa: CSASWRANTGELFF
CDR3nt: TGCAGTGCTAGTTGGCGGGCGAACACCGGGGAGCTGTTTTTT

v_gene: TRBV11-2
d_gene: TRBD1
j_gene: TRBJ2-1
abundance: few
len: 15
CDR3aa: CASRDTGGAYNEQFF
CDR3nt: TGTGCCAGCAGGGACACAGGGGGCGCGTACAATGAGCAGTTCTTC

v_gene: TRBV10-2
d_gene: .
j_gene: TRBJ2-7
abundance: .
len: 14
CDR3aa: CASSAEGTYYEQYF
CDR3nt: TGCGCCAGCAGTGCAGAGGGGACGTACTACGAGCAGTACTTC

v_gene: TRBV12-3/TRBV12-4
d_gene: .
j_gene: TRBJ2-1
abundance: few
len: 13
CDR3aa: CASSLWRNNEQFF
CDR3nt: TGTGCCAGCAGTTTGTGGAGAAACAATGAGCAGTTCTTC

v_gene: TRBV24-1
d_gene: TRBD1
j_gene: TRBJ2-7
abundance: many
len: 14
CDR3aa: CATSDPGQGYEQYF
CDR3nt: TGTGCCACCAGTGACCCGGGACAGGGCTACGAGCAGTACTTC

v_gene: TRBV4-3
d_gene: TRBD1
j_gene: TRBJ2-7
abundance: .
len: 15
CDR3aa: CASSQVTGGSYEQYF
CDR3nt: TGCGCCAGCAGCCAAGTTACAGGGGGTTCCTACGAGCAGTACTTC

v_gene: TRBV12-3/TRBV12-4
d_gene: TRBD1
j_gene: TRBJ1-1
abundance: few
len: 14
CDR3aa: CASSWVQGVFEAFF
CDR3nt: TGTGCCAGCAGCTGGGTTCAGGGGGTTTTTGAAGCTTTCTTT

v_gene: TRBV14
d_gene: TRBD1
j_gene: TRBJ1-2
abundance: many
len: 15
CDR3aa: CASSQQGATNYGYTF
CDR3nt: TGTGCCAGCAGCCAGCAGGGGGCTACTAACTATGGCTACACCTTC

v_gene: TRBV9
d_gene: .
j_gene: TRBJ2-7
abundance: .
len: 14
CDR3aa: CASSVGLGGYEQYF
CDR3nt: TGTGCCAGCAGCGTAGGACTAGGCGGATACGAGCAGTACTTC

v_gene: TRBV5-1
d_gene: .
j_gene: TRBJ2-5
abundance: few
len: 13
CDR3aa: CASLDSNSETQYF
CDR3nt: TGCGCCAGCTTGGATAGCAACTCGGAGACCCAGTACTTC

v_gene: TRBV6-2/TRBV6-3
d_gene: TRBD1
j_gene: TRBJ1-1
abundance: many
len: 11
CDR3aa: CASQQGQEAFF
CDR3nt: TGTGCCAGCCAACAGGGGCAAGAAGCTTTCTTT

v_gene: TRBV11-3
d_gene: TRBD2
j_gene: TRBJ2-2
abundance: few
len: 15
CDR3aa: CASSLISGIGGELFF
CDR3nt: TGTGCCAGCAGCTTAATTAGCGGGATAGGCGGGGAGCTGTTTTTT

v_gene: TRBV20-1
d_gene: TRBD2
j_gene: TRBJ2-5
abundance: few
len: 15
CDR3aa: CSAPRDGGGQETQYF
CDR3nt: TGCAGTGCCCCAAGGGACGGGGGAGGGCAGGAGACCCAGTACTTC

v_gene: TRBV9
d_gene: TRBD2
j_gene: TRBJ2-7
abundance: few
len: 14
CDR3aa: CASSASGTRGEQYF
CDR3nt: TGTGCCAGCAGCGCTTCCGGGACTAGAGGAGAGCAGTACTTC

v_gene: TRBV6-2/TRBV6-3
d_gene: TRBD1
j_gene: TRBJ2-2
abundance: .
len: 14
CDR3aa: CASSYDRGVGELFF
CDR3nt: TGTGCCAGCAGTTACGACAGGGGGGTCGGGGAGCTGTTTTTT

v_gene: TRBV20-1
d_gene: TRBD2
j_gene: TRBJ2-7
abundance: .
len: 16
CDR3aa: CSAVGGVAGGSYEQYF
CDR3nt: TGCAGTGCCGTAGGAGGGGTAGCGGGAGGATCCTACGAGCAGTACTTC

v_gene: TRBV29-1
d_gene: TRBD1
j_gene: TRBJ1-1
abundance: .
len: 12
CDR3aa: CSGGQGGTEAFF
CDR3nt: TGCAGCGGAGGACAGGGCGGCACTGAAGCTTTCTTT

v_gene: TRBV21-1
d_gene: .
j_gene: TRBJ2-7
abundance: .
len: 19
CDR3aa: CASSKESPRTPAGSYEQYF
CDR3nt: TGTGCCAGCAGCAAGGAATCTCCGCGGACACCAGCCGGCTCCTACGAGCAGTACTTC

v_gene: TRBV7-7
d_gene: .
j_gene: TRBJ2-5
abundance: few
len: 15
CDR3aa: CASSLGGQPQETQYF
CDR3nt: TGTGCCAGCAGCTTAGGTGGACAGCCCCAAGAGACCCAGTACTTC

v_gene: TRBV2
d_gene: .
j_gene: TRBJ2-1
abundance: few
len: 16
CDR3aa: CASSATDGLGVDEQFF
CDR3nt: TGTGCCAGCAGTGCGACGGACGGGCTGGGAGTGGATGAGCAGTTCTTC

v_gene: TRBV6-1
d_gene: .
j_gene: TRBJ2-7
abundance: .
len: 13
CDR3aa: CASGHGGAYEQYF
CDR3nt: TGTGCCAGCGGCCACGGAGGGGCCTACGAGCAGTACTTC

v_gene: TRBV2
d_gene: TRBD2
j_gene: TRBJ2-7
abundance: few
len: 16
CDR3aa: CASSPRRTSGSYEQYF
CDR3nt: TGTGCCAGCAGCCCTAGGAGGACTAGCGGGAGCTACGAGCAGTACTTC

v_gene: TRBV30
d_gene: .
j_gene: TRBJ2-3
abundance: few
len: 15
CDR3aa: CAWSDGAGPTDTQYF
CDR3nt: TGTGCCTGGAGCGACGGCGCGGGACCCACAGATACGCAGTATTTT

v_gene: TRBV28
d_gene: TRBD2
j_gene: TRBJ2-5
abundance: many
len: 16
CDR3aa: CASSFSSGTSTETQYF
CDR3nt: TGTGCCAGCAGTTTTTCCTCCGGGACTAGCACAGAGACCCAGTACTTC

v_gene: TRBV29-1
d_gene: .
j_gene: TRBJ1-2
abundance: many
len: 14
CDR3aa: CSVEGVQGGTRYTF
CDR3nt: TGCAGCGTTGAAGGTGTTCAAGGGGGAACACGCTACACCTTC

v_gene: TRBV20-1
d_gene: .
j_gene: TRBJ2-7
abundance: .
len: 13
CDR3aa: CSARVRQSYEQYF
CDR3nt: TGCAGTGCTAGGGTGCGGCAATCCTACGAGCAGTACTTC

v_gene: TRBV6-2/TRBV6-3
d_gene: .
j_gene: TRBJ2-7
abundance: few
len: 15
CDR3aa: CASSYTPASVGEQYF
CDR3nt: TGTGCCAGCAGTTACACACCGGCTAGCGTCGGCGAGCAGTACTTC

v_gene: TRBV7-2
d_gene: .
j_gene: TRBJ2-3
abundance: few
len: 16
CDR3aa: CASSLGARPGTDTQYF
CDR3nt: TGTGCCAGCAGCTTAGGGGCCCGACCTGGCACAGATACGCAGTATTTT

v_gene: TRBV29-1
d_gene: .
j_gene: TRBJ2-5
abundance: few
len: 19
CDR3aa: CSVGLEAGEGELAQETQYF
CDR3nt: TGCAGCGTTGGACTGGAAGCGGGTGAAGGGGAGCTAGCGCAAGAGACCCAGTACTTC

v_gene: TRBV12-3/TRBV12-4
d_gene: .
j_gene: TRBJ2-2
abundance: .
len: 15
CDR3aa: CASSFLVPGTGELFF
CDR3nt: TGTGCCAGCAGTTTTTTGGTACCGGGGACCGGGGAGCTGTTTTTT

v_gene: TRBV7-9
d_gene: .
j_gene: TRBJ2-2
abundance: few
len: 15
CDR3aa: CASSYGTPNTGELFF
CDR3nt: TGTGCCAGCAGCTACGGGACACCTAACACCGGGGAGCTGTTTTTT

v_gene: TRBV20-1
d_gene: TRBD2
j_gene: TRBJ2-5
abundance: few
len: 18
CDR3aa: CSARNGLAGGGAKQTQYF
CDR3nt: TGCAGTGCTAGAAACGGACTAGCGGGAGGGGGGGCCAAACAGACCCAGTACTTC

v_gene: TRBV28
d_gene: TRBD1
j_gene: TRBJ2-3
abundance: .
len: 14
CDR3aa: CASSFRDREDTQYF
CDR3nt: TGTGCCAGCAGTTTCCGGGACAGAGAAGATACGCAGTATTTT

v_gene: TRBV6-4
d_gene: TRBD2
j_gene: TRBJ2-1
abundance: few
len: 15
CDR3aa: CATQRGTSGRGEQFF
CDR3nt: TGTGCCACCCAGAGGGGGACTAGCGGGAGAGGTGAGCAGTTCTTC

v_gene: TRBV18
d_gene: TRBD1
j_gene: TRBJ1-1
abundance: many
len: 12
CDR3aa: CASSLQGAEAFF
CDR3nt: TGTGCCAGCTCACTCCAGGGGGCTGAAGCTTTCTTT

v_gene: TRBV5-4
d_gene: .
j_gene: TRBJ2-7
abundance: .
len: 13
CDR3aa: CASSLAQSHEQYF
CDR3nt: TGTGCCAGCAGCTTGGCACAGTCCCACGAGCAGTACTTC

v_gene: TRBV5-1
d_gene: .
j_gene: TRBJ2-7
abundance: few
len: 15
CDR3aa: CASSFGGTSNYEQYF
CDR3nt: TGCGCCAGCAGCTTTGGCGGGACAAGCAACTACGAGCAGTACTTC

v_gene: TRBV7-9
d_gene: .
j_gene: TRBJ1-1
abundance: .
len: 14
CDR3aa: CASSSPGEDTEAFF
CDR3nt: TGTGCCAGCAGTTCCCCAGGGGAGGACACTGAAGCTTTCTTT